The TCR beta chain described here comes from a study of Tregs in tolerant kidney transplant recipients. General observations from the study: This study did not directly address biological reproducibility. Activated donor B cell expansion appeared to reveal the most relevant donor-specific TCRbeta repertoire. Tolerant patients' donor-specific Tregs expanded beyond overall Tregs, suggesting antigen-driven growth.

TCRdb's table, derived via immunoSEQ multiplex PCR, lists solely in-frame clones and lacks some. This listing includes around 33,000 clones. The germline gives CDR1 SGHAT, CDR2 FQNNGV. V lost 1 base, J lost 2 bases, and 6 bases lay in between. This CDR3 contains 14 residues. Turning to this clone: Its antigen remains unidentified. The read comes to an end 3 residues before the CDR3 does, leaving the germline J gene to fill in the end.

Recipients received nonmyeloablative bone marrow transplants from related graft donors, with transient mixed chimerism. This specimen was CD4+ T cells from blood (PBMCs), taken 24 months after the transplant. The sequence derives from a human patient who received a combined kidney and bone marrow transplant. Some T cells may be supplied by the graft donor. This chain uses TRBV11-2 with TRBJ1-5, with D uncertain. CDR3 in amino acids: CASSLGPRNQPQHF. The DNA read from the CDR3 is TGTGCCAGCAGCTTAGGGCCTCGCAATCAGCCC.